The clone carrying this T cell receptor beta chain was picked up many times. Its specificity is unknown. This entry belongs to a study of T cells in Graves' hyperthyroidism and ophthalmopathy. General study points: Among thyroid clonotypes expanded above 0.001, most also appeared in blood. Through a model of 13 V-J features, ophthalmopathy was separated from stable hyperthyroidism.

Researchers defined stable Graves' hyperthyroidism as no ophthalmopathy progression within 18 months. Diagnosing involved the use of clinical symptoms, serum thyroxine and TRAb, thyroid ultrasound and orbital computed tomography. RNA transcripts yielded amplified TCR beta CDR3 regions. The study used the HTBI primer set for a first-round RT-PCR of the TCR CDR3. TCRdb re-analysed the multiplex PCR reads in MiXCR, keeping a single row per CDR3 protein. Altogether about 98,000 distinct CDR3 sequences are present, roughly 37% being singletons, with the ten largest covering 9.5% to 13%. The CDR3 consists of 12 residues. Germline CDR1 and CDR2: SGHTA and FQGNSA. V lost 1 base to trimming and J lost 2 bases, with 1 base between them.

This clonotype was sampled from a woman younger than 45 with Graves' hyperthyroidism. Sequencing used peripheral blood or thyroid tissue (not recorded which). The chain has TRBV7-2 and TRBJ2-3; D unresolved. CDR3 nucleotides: TGTGCCAGCAGCTTAGACACAGATACGCAGTATTTT. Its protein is CASSLDTDTQYF.